These 20 T cell receptor beta chains were all obtained from the same sample, sequenced in a study of response to subunit inactivated influenza vaccine. TCRdb called the RT-PCR reads again in MiXCR, with one record for every CDR3 protein. Here the sample spans roughly 650,000 distinct CDR3 sequences, 11% to 15% being singletons. Sequencing used PBMCs from blood, obtained roughly 2 weeks before vaccination. Source of these receptors: a man aged 45-60 years who received an inactivated influenza vaccine.

The CDR3 DNA follows: TGTGCCAGCAGCTTGACGGGAGAAGTCGGCTACGAGCAGTACTTC. Encoded protein: CASSLTGEVGYEQYF. The V gene is TRBV11-2, the J gene TRBJ2-7, with D maybe TRBD2 (6 bases). Germline loops: CDR1 SGHAT, CDR2 FQNNGV. This CDR3 contains 15 residues. V lost 3 bases and J 3 bases, leaving 15 bases between the germline ends.

The chain recombines TRBV30 with TRBJ2-5, with TRBD1 identical over 7 bases. Germline CDR1 and CDR2: GTSNPN and SVGIG (reference sequence). The V gene end was trimmed by 6 bases and the J gene end by 3 bases; junction bases not matched to a gene: 7. The CDR3 length is 13 residues. The CDR3 region is CACKQGNKETQYF. The CDR3 DNA is TGTGCCTGCAAACAGGGGAATAAAGAGACCCAGTACTTC.

This clonotype was counted only a few times. The J gene is TRBJ1-2, the V gene TRBV20-1; no clear D. Germline V gives CDR1 DFQATT, CDR2 SNEGSKA (reference sequence). V lost 0 bases and J 13 bases, leaving 18 bases between the germline ends. This CDR3 region has 13 residues. CDR3: CSARDQLRKVGTF. Here the CDR3 DNA reads TGCAGTGCTAGAGACCAACTCCGGAAGGTGGGCACCTTC.

Ten or more counts support this clonotype. The chain couples TRBV12-3 or TRBV12-4 to TRBJ2-6; D remains ambiguous. The CDR3 is 18 residues long. V lost 1 base, J lost 0 bases, and 13 bases lay in between. CDR3 coding DNA: TGTGCCAGCAGTTTAGGGGTTGGGGATCTCTCTGGGGCCAACGTCCTGACTTTC. Encoded protein: CASSLGVGDLSGANVLTF.

This clonotype showed up just a few times. One end of the junction fails to match germline, which may point to a read error. This chain joins TRBV6-1 and TRBJ2-7; 12 bases line up with TRBD1. The CDR3 is 14 amino acids. The germline V gene encodes CDR1 MNHNS and CDR2 SASEGT. CDR3 DNA sequence: TGTGCCACCAGTCCCCGGGACAGGGGGCGCGAGCAGTACTTC. Amino acid sequence: CATSPRDRGREQYF.

The rearrangement uses TRBV7-2 and TRBJ2-1; D might be TRBD1 (6 bases). The CDR3 length is 15 residues. Per germline, CDR1 SGHTA and CDR2 FQGNSA. Trimming stripped 5 bases from V and 7 bases from J, with 18 bases between. In DNA form, the CDR3 reads TGTGCCAGCAGCGGCCCAGGGGCGGTGTATAATGAGCAGTTCTTC. Its protein is CASSGPGAVYNEQFF.

In this sample, this clonotype turned up a few times. The rearrangement links TRBV6-5 to TRBJ2-4; 8 positions match TRBD1. The CDR3 contains 14 residues. CDR1 and CDR2 from the germline V gene are MNHEY and SVGAGI. With V trimmed by 5 bases and J by 4 bases, 4 bases remained unmatched. CDR3 DNA sequence: TGTGCCAGCAGTCTCGACAGGGGAAAAAACATTCAGTACTTC. It translates to CASSLDRGKNIQYF.

This clonotype was observed a handful of times. The chain combines TRBV27 with TRBJ1-6; 7 nucleotides align to TRBD1. Germline loops: CDR1 MNHEY, CDR2 SMNVEV (reference sequence). V shed 5 bases, J shed 10 bases, and the junction held 17 bases outside the gene matches. The CDR3 length is 17 residues. The CDR3 bases are TGTGCCAGCAGTCCCAGGGCAGGGGGTTTTGTAAGATCACCCCTCCACTTT. Its translation is CASSPRAGGFVRSPLHF.

The genes are TRBV10-3 and TRBJ1-1; no clear D gene. The CDR3 has 13 residues. CDR1 ENHRY and CDR2 SYGVKD come from the germline V gene. V dropped 8 bases and J dropped 0 bases, with 10 bases sitting between them. This CDR3 reads CAIAAGMNTEAFF. The CDR3 nucleotides read TGTGCCATCGCTGCGGGAATGAACACTGAAGCTTTCTTT.

The chain has TRBV20-1 and TRBJ1-5, with D unclear. V was clipped by 4 bases and J by 3 bases, with 16 bases between them. Germline CDR1 reads DFQATT; CDR2 reads SNEGSKA (reference sequence). The CDR3 has 15 amino acids. The CDR3 is CSATKDSYYNQPQHF. In nucleotides, the CDR3 is TGCAGTGCTACCAAGGACTCCTATTACAATCAGCCCCAGCATTTT.

This clonotype was picked up many times. V gene TRBV7-8 combines with J gene TRBJ1-4; no clear D gene. The CDR3 sequence is 17 residues long. V was trimmed by 3 bases and J by 0 bases, leaving 14 bases between them. Per germline, CDR1 SGHVS and CDR2 FQNEAQ. This chain's CDR3 is CASSLARGLATNEKLFF. DNA for the CDR3: TGTGCCAGCAGCTTGGCCCGCGGCTTAGCAACTAATGAAAAACTGTTTTTT.

This clonotype came up a few times. The chain links TRBV11-2 to TRBJ2-1; 9 bases fit TRBD2. CDR1 is SGHAT, CDR2 FQNNGV, per germline. The CDR3 covers 14 residues. J was trimmed by 12 bases and V by 1 base; bases with no gene match: 7. CDR3 residues: CASSLVLAGVSQFF. DNA for the CDR3: TGTGCCAGCAGCTTAGTTTTAGCGGGAGTATCGCAGTTCTTC. Using reference TRBV11-2 and TRBJ2-1 for the parts outside the CDR3, the full variable domain is EAGVAQSPRYKIIEKRQSVAFWCNPISGHATLYWYQQILGQGPKLLIQFQNNGVVDDSQLPKDRFSAERLKGVDSTLKIQPAKLEDSAVYLCASSLVLAGVSQFFGPGTRLTVL.

This clonotype was counted only a few times. The V gene is TRBV28, the J gene TRBJ1-5, with D unresolved. Germline loops: CDR1 MDHEN, CDR2 SYDVKM. The ends were cut back, 4 bases at V and 11 bases at J, with 15 bases in the middle. CDR3 size: 13 residues. In DNA, the CDR3 is TGTGCCAGCAGTTCTCGGGTTTTCTGGGCCCAGCATTTT. Translating it yields CASSSRVFWAQHF.

The V and J genes are TRBV15 and TRBJ2-7, with 14 nucleotides matching TRBD2. The CDR3 has 18 amino acids. Germline CDR1 reads LNHNV; CDR2 reads YYDKDF (reference sequence). The V and J ends lost 5 bases and 1 base, in that order; junction bases with no gene match: 10. The CDR3 DNA sequence: TGTGCCACCAGCTCTGGGGGACTAGCGGGAGAGGGTTCCTACGAGCAGTACTTC. Protein sequence: CATSSGGLAGEGSYEQYF.

At least ten counts were recorded for this clonotype. The V gene is TRBV30, the J gene TRBJ1-2; no definite D call. Germline V CDR1 and CDR2: GTSNPN, SVGIG (reference sequence). Trimming shortened V by 0 bases and J by 3 bases, and 8 bases separated the two germline ends. This CDR3 is 13 amino acids long. The chain's CDR3 is CAWSVQQHYGYTF. CDR3 nucleotides: TGTGCCTGGAGTGTACAACAGCACTATGGCTACACCTTC.

J is TRBJ1-2 and V is TRBV12-3 or TRBV12-4; TRBD1 aligns across 7 bases. The V and J ends lost 5 bases and 2 bases, in that order; junction bases with no gene match: 8. CDR3 length: 15 amino acids. CDR3 DNA: TGTGCCAGCAGTATCACCTTACAGGGGAACTATGGCTACACCTTC. Protein product: CASSITLQGNYGYTF.

Only a few counts were recorded for this clonotype. This chain uses TRBV20-1 with TRBJ2-2, with 12 nucleotides matching TRBD2. J lost 8 bases, V lost 5 bases, and 12 bases had no gene match. Germline V gene sequence: CDR1 DFQATT, CDR2 SNEGSKA (reference sequence). The CDR3 spans 16 residues. The CDR3 here is CSAFPPSGRAGGELFF. Written as DNA, the CDR3 is TGCAGTGCTTTCCCTCCTAGCGGGAGGGCCGGGGGGGAGCTGTTTTTT.

This clonotype was observed a handful of times. The V and J genes are TRBV3-1 and TRBJ2-6; tentatively, D is TRBD1 or TRBD2 (5 bases each). The CDR3 has 19 amino acids. In germline, CDR1 is LGHDT, CDR2 YNNKEL (reference sequence). Trimming took 0 bases from V and 0 from J, leaving 15 bases between them. CDR3: CASSQDYGRDLSGANVLTF. The CDR3 DNA sequence: TGTGCCAGCAGCCAAGATTACGGCAGGGACCTCTCTGGGGCCAACGTCCTGACTTTC.

The CDR3 DNA is TGTGCCAGCAGAGGACTAGCGGAGAACACCGGGGAGCTGTTTTTT. Its protein is CASRGLAENTGELFF. The genes are TRBV7-9 and TRBJ2-2, with 10 bases aligning to TRBD2. The V and J ends lost 6 bases and 1 base, in that order; junction bases with no gene match: 2. In germline, CDR1 is SEHNR, CDR2 FQNEAQ (reference sequence). The CDR3 runs to 15 residues.

This clonotype was counted only a few times. V gene TRBV6-1 combines with J gene TRBJ2-3; 8 nucleotides align to TRBD2. After removal of 5 bases from V and 6 bases from J, the junction contained 10 bases not matched to a gene. In germline, CDR1 is MNHNS, CDR2 SASEGT. The CDR3 extends over 15 amino acids. The CDR3 here is CASSLRRGVVDTQYF. The DNA of the CDR3 is TGTGCCAGCAGTCTTCGGCGGGGGGTGGTTGATACGCAGTATTTT.